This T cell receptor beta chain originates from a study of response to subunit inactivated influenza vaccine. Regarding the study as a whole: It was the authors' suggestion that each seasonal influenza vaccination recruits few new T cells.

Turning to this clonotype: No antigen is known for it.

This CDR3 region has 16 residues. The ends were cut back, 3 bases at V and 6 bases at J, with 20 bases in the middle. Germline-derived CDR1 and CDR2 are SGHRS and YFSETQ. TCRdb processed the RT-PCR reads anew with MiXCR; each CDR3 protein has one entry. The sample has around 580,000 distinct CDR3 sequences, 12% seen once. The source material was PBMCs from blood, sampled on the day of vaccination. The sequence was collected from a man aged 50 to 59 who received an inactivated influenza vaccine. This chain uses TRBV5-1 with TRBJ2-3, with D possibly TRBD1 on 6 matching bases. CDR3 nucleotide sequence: TGCGCCAGCAGCTCCGGGACATCCCGATGGTCGGATACGCAGTATTTT. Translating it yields CASSSGTSRWSDTQYF. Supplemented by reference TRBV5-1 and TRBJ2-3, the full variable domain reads KAGVTQTPRYLIKTRGQQVTLSCSPISGHRSVSWYQQTPGQGLQFLFEYFSETQRNKGNFPGRFSGRQFSNSRSEMNVSTLELGDSALYLCASSSGTSRWSDTQYFGPGTRLTVL.